One and the same sample provided the 2 T cell receptor beta chains below, sequenced in a study of T cell responses to AZD1222 COVID-19 vaccine (dated by TCRdb to the early 2020s). In the paper's terms, the time point label means: baseline before first vaccination. Libraries were built with the immunoSEQ multiplex PCR assay. TCRdb mirrors the immuneACCESS table, restricted to in-frame sequences. Some clones are absent from its copies; in checked studies, under half trace to an unresolved V gene, and the reason for the others is unknown. Within this sample are around 120,000 clones, with 70% to 90% of them counted one time only. Roughly 2.4% of the sample belongs to the ten largest clones. The specimen was peripheral blood, collected on day 0 of AZD1222 vaccination. These receptors all come from an adult in good health.

The chain employs TRBV9 and TRBJ1-4; 7 bases are shared with TRBD1. V lost 3 bases to trimming and J lost 4 bases; unmatched junction nucleotides: 9. This CDR3 has 16 amino acids. CDR1 and CDR2 (germline): SGDLS, YYNGEE. The CDR3 region has the DNA TGTGCCAGCAGCGGTCGGAACGGACAGGATAATGAAAAACTGTTTTTT. It translates to CASSGRNGQDNEKLFF.

V gene TRBV4-2 combines with J gene TRBJ1-1; 10 bases match TRBD1. CDR1 and CDR2 from the germline V gene are LGHNA and YNFKEQ. After removal of 0 bases from V and 1 base from J, the junction contained 8 bases not matched to a gene. The CDR3 runs to 18 residues. CDR3 nucleotides: TGTGCCAGCAGCCAAGACCCCGGGACAGGGGCGGGGAACACTGAAGCTTTCTTT. It codes for CASSQDPGTGAGNTEAFF.